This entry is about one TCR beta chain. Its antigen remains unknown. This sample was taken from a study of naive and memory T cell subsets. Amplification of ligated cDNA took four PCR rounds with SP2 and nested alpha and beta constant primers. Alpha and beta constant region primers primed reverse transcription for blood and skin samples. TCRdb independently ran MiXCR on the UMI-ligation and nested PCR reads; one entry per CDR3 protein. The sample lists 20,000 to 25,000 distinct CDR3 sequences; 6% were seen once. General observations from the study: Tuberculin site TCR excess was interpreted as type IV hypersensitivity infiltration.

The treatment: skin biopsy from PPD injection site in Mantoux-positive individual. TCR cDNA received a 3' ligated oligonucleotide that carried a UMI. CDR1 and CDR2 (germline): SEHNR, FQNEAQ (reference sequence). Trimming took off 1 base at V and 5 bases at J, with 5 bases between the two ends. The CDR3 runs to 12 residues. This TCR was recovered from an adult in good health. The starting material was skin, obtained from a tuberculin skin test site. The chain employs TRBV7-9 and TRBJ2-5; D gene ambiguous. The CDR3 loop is CASSLEEETQYF. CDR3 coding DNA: TGTGCCAGCAGCTTAGAAGAGGAGACCCAGTACTTC.